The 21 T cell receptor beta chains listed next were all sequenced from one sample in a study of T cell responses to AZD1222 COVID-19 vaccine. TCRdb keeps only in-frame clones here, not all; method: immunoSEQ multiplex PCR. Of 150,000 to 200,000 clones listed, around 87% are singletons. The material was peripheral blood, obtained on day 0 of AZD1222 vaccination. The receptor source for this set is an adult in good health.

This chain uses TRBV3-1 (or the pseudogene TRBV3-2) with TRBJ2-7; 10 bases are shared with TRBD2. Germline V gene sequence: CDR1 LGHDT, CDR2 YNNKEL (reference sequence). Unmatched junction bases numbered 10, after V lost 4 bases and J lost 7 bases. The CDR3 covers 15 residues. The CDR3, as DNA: TGTGCCAGCAGCCCTGAGGGTGTTAGCGGGAGGGAGCAGTACTTC. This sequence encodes CASSPEGVSGREQYF.

CDR3 loop: CASRGDRGYEQYF. The CDR3, as DNA: TGTGCCAGCAGGGGGGACAGGGGCTACGAGCAGTACTTC. The chain has TRBV2 and TRBJ2-7; 10 bases match TRBD1. V lost 6 bases to trimming and J lost 3 bases; unmatched junction nucleotides: 2. Per germline, CDR1 SNHLY and CDR2 FYNNEI. The CDR3 is 13 residues long.

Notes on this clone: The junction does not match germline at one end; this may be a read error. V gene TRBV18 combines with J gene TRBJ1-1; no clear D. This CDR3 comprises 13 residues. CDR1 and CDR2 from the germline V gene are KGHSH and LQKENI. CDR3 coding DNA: TGTGCCAGCTCACCAGGGCAAACAAACCCAACCCAATTT. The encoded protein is CASSPGQTNPTQF.

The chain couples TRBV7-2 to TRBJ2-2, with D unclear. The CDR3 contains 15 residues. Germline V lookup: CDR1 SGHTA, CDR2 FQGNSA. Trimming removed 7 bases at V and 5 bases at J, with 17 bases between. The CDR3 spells CASTKIWGVTGELFF. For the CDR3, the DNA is TGTGCCAGCACCAAAATTTGGGGTGTAACCGGGGAGCTGTTTTTT. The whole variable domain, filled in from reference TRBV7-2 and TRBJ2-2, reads GAGVSQSPSNKVTEKGKDVELRCDPISGHTALYWYRQSLGQGLEFLIYFQGNSAPDKSGLPSDRFSAERTGGSVSTLTIQRTQQEDSAVYLCASTKIWGVTGELFFGEGSRLTVL.

The CDR3 nucleotides read TGTGCCAGCTCACCAGGGAACAGCGGGAGGTCTAGGGAGCAGTTCTTC. Encoded protein: CASSPGNSGRSREQFF. The gene calls are TRBV18 and TRBJ2-1, with 9 bases aligning to TRBD2. The CDR3 has 16 amino acids. V gave up 2 bases and J gave up 10 bases; unmatched junction bases: 12. Germline assignment: CDR1 KGHSH and CDR2 LQKENI. Based on the CDR3 plus reference TRBV18 and TRBJ2-1, the full variable domain is NAGVMQNPRHLVRRRGQEARLRCSPMKGHSHVYWYRQLPEEGLKFMVYLQKENIIDESGMPKERFSAEFPKEGPSILRIQQVVRGDSAAYFCASSPGNSGRSREQFFGPGTRLTVL.

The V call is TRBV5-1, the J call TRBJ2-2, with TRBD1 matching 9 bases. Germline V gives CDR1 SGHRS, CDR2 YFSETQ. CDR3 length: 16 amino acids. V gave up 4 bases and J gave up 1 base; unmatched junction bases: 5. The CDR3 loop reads CASSHLTGGNTGELFF. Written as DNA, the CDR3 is TGCGCCAGCAGCCATTTGACAGGGGGGAACACCGGGGAGCTGTTTTTT. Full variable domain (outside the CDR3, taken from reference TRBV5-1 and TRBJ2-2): KAGVTQTPRYLIKTRGQQVTLSCSPISGHRSVSWYQQTPGQGLQFLFEYFSETQRNKGNFPGRFSGRQFSNSRSEMNVSTLELGDSALYLCASSHLTGGNTGELFFGEGSRLTVL.

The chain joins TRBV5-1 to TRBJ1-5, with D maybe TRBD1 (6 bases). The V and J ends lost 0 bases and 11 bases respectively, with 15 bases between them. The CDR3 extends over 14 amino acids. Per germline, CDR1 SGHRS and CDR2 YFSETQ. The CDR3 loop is CASSLAGGSASQHF. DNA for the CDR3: TGCGCCAGCAGCTTGGCGGGGGGCTCAGCGTCCCAGCATTTT. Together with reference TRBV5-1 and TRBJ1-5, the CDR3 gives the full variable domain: KAGVTQTPRYLIKTRGQQVTLSCSPISGHRSVSWYQQTPGQGLQFLFEYFSETQRNKGNFPGRFSGRQFSNSRSEMNVSTLELGDSALYLCASSLAGGSASQHFGDGTRLSIL.

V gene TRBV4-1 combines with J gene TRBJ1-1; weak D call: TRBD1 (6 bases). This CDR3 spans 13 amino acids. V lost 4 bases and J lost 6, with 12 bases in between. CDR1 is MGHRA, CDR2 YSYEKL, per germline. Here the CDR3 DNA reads TGCGCCAGCAGCCCGGGGGCCGTCTCTGAAGCTTTCTTT. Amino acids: CASSPGAVSEAFF.

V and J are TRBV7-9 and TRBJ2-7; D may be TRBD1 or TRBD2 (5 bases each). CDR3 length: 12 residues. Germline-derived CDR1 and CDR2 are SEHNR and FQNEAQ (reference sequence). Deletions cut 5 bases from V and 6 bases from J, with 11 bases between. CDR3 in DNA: TGTGCCAGCAGCACGACGGGACCCGAGCAGTACTTC. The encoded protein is CASSTTGPEQYF.

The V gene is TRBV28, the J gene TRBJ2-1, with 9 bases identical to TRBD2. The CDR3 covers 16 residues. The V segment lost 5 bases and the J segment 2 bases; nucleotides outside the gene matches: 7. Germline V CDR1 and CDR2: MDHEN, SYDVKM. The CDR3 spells CASSEETSGTYNEQFF. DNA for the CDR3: TGTGCCAGCAGTGAAGAGACTAGCGGAACCTACAATGAGCAGTTCTTC.

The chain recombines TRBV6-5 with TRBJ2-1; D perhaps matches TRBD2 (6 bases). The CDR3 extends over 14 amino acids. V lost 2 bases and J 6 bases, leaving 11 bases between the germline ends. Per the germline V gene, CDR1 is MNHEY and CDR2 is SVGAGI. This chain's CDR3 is CASSYGTSSNEQFF. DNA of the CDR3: TGTGCCAGCAGTTACGGTACTAGCAGCAATGAGCAGTTCTTC.

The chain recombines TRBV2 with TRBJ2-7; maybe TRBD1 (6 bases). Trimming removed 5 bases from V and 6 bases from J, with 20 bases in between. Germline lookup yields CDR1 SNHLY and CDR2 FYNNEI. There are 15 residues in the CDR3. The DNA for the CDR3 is TGTGCCAGCAGTAACAGGGTCCCTGGGATGGGCGAGCAGTACTTC. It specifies CASSNRVPGMGEQYF. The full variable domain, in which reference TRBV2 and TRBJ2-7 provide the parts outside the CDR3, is EPEVTQTPSHQVTQMGQEVILRCVPISNHLYFYWYRQILGQKVEFLVSFYNNEISEKSEIFDDQFSVERPDGSNFTLKIRSTKLEDSAMYFCASSNRVPGMGEQYFGPGTRLTVT.

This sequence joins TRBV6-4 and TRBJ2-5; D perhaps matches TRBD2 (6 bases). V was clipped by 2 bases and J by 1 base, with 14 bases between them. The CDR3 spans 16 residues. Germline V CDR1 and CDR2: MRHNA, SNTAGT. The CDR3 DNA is TGTGCCAGCAGTGACGATAGCGGAGTGGTCCAAGAGACCCAGTACTTC. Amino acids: CASSDDSGVVQETQYF.

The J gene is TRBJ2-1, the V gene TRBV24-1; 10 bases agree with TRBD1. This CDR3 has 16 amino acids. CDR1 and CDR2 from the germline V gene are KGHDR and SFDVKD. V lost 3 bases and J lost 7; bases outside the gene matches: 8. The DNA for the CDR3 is TGTGCCACCAGTGATCGAAGACAGGGGGCAGGTAATGAGCAGTTCTTC. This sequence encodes CATSDRRQGAGNEQFF.

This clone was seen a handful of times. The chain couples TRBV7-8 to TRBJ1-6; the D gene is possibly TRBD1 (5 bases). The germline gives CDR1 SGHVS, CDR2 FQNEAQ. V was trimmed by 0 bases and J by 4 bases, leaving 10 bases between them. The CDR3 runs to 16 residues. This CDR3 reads CASSLAGVGYNSPLHF. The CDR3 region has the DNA TGTGCCAGCAGCTTAGCAGGGGTGGGATATAATTCACCCCTCCACTTT.

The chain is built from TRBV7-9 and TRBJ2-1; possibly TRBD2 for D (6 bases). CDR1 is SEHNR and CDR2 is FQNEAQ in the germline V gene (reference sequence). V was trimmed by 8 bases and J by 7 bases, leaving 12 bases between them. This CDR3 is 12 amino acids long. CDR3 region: CASDVGGNEQFF. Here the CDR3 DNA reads TGTGCCAGCGATGTTGGGGGGAATGAGCAGTTCTTC.

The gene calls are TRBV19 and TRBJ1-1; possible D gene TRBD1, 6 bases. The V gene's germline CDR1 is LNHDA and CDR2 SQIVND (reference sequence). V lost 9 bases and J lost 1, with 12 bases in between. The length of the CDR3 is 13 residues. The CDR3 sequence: CASSIQGNTEAFF. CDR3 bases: TGTGCCAGCTCAATACAGGGGAACACTGAAGCTTTCTTT.

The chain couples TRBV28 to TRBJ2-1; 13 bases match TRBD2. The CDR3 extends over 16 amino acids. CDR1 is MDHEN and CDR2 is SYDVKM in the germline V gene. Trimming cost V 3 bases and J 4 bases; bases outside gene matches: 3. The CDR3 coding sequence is TGTGCCAGCAGTTTGACTAGCGGGAGGCAATACAATGAGCAGTTCTTC. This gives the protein CASSLTSGRQYNEQFF.

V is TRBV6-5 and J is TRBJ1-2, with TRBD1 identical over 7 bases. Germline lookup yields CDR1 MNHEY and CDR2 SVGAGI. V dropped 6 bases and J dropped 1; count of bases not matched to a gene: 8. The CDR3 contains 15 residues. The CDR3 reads CASRGDRDLNYGYTF. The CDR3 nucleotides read TGTGCCAGCAGGGGAGACAGGGACCTTAACTATGGCTACACCTTC.

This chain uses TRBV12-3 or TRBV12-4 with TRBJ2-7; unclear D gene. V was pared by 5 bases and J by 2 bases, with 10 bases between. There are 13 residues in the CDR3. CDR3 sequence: CASSRDNAYEQYF. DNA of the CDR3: TGTGCCAGCAGTAGAGACAATGCCTACGAGCAGTACTTC.

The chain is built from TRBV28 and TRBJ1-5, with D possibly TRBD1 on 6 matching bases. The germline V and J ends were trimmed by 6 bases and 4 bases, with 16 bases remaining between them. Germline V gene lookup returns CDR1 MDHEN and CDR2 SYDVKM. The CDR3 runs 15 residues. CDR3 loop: CASSRGGGRNQPQHF. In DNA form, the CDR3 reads TGTGCCAGCAGCCGGGGTGGGGGGCGAAATCAGCCCCAGCATTTT.